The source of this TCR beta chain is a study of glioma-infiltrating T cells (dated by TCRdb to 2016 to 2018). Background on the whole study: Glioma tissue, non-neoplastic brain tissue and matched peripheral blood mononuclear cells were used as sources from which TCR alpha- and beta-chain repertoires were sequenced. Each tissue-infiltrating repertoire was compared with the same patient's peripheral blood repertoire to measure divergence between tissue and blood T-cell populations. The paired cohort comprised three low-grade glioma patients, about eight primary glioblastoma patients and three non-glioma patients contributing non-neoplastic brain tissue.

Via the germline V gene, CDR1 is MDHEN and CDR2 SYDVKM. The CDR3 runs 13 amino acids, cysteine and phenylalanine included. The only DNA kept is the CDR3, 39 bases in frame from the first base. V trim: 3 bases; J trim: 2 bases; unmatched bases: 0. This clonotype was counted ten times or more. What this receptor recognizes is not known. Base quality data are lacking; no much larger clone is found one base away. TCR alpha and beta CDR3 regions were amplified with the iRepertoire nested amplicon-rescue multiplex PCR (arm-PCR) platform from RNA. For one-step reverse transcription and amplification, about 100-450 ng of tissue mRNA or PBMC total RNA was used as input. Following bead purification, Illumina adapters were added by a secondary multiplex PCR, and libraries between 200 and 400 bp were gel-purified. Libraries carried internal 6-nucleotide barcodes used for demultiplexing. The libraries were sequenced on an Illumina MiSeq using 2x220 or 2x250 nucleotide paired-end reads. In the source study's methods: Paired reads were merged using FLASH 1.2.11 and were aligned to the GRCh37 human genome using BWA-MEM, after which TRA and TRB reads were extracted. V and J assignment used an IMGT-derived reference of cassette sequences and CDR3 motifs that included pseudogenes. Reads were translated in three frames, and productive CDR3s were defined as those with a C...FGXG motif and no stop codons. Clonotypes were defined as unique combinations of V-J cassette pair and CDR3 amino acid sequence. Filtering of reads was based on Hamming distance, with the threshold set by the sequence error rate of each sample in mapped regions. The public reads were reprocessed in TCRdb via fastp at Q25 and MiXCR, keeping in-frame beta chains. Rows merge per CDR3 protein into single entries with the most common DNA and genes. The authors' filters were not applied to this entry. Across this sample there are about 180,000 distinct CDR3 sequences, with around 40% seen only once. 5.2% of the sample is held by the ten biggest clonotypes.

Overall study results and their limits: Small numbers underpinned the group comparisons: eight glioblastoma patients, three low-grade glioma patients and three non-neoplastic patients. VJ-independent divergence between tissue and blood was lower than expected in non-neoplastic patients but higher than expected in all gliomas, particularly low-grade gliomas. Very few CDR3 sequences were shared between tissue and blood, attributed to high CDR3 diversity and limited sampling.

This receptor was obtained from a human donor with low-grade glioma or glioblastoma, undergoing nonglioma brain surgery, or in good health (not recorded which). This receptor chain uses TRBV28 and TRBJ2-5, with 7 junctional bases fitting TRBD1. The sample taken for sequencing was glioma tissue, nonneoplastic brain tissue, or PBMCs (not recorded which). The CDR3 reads CASSLGQQETQYF. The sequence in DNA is TGTGCCAGCAGTTTGGGACAGCAAGAGACCCAGTACTTC.